One sample yielded the 19 T cell receptor beta chains listed below, sequenced in a study of blood T cells in healthy people across ages. The second PCR ran about 7 to 12 cycles with a sample-barcoded 5' primer and J-beta primers. TCRdb re-called the 5' RACE reads through MiXCR, storing one row per CDR3 protein. The sample consists of around 850,000 distinct CDR3 sequences, 30% to 45% of them appearing once. What was sequenced was blood. Receptors were obtained from a man aged 18-30 years in good health.

The CDR3 DNA sequence: TGTGCCAGCTTCACCGGGACAGCCTGCACAGATACGCAGTATTTT. Translation: CASFTGTACTDTQYF. The genes are TRBV21-1 and TRBJ2-3; no DNA check was done on the table's D call, TRBD1. TRBV21-1 is reported as a pseudogene. CDR3 length: 15 amino acids.

The chain employs TRBV5-1 and TRBJ2-3; 9 bases match TRBD1. Germline V gene lookup returns CDR1 SGHRS and CDR2 YFSETQ. This CDR3 has 14 residues. V gave up 7 bases and J gave up 2 bases; unmatched junction bases: 5. The CDR3 nucleotides are TGCGCCAGCGGTACAGGGGGCTACACAGATACGCAGTATTTT. Translating gives CASGTGGYTDTQYF.

The chain couples TRBV5-1 to TRBJ2-2; D is perhaps TRBD2 (5 bases). The CDR3 is made up of 16 amino acids. V gave up 1 base and J gave up 0 bases, with 10 bases separating them. Germline values: CDR1 SGHRS, CDR2 YFSETQ. The CDR3 coding sequence is TGCGCCAGCAGCTTGTTGCGAGGGTCGAACACCGGGGAGCTGTTTTTT. Encoded protein: CASSLLRGSNTGELFF. The full variable domain, with the rest looked up from reference TRBV5-1 and TRBJ2-2, is KAGVTQTPRYLIKTRGQQVTLSCSPISGHRSVSWYQQTPGQGLQFLFEYFSETQRNKGNFPGRFSGRQFSNSRSEMNVSTLELGDSALYLCASSLLRGSNTGELFFGEGSRLTVL.

This clonotype was detected many times. The rearrangement joins TRBV3-1 to TRBJ2-7; D gene unclear. The DNA end lines up better with TRBJ2-4; the J call may be wrong. The CDR3 runs 15 residues. From germline, CDR1 is LGHDT and CDR2 YNNKEL (reference sequence). As DNA, the CDR3 is TGTGCCAGCAGCCATCGTCGGTCCGGTCCAAACATTCAGTACTTC. Protein product: CASSHRRSGPNIQYF.

This clonotype has at least ten counts. J is TRBJ2-6 and V is TRBV10-3, with D unresolved. CDR3 length equals 15 residues. Trimming removed 0 bases at V and 2 bases at J, with 5 bases between. Germline V gives CDR1 ENHRY, CDR2 SYGVKD. The CDR3 sequence: CAISESRAGANVLTF. In DNA, the CDR3 is TGTGCCATCAGTGAGTCCCGGGCTGGGGCCAACGTCCTGACTTTC.

The rearrangement links TRBV20-1 to TRBJ2-1, with 8 bases fitting TRBD2. The CDR3 covers 13 residues. CDR1 and CDR2 from the germline V gene are DFQATT and SNEGSKA (reference sequence). The V segment lost 8 bases and the J segment 8 bases; nucleotides outside the gene matches: 11. CDR3: CSTKREGPYEQFF. CDR3 nucleotides: TGCAGTACTAAACGGGAGGGCCCATATGAGCAGTTCTTC.

This clonotype was counted at least ten times. As DNA, the CDR3 is TGCGCCAGCAGCCGCCGGACAGGGATAGACACTGAAGCTTTCTTT. Translating it yields CASSRRTGIDTEAFF. The chain recombines TRBV4-1 with TRBJ1-1, with 8 positions matching TRBD1. The trim removed 4 bases at V and 3 bases at J, leaving 7 bases unmatched. The length of the CDR3 is 15 residues. Germline-derived CDR1 and CDR2 are MGHRA and YSYEKL.

The chain links TRBV7-6 to TRBJ2-1, with D unresolved. The assigned J gene may be wrong: the sequence end matches TRBJ2-7 better. Per the germline V gene, CDR1 is SGHVS and CDR2 is FNYEAQ. The CDR3 loop spans 15 amino acids. The CDR3 nucleotides read TGTGCCAGCAGCTTAGGCCCCACCTCCTACAATGAGCAGTACTTC. Its protein product is CASSLGPTSYNEQYF.

This clonotype was recorded many times. The chain links TRBV28 to TRBJ2-1, with D perhaps TRBD2 (5 bases). V was pared by 3 bases and J by 1 base, with 13 bases between. CDR1 MDHEN and CDR2 SYDVKM come from the germline V gene. This CDR3 has 16 residues. The CDR3 loop is CASSFPDSYSYNEQFF. The CDR3 DNA sequence: TGTGCCAGCAGTTTCCCGGACTCTTATTCCTACAATGAGCAGTTCTTC.

CDR3 sequence: CASSLAVANEQFF. Here the CDR3 DNA reads TGTGCCAGCAGCTTAGCGGTGGCCAATGAGCAGTTCTTC. This chain connects TRBV7-2 to TRBJ2-1; D uncertain. The CDR3 sequence is 13 residues long. Trimming left V 0 bases short and J 6 bases short, with 6 bases between. CDR1 and CDR2 from the germline V gene are SGHTA and FQGNSA.

The rearrangement links TRBV27 to TRBJ2-7; D is unresolved. The DNA end lines up better with TRBJ2-5; the J call may be wrong. The CDR3 contains 14 residues. Germline V gene lookup returns CDR1 MNHEY and CDR2 SMNVEV (reference sequence). The CDR3 DNA reads TGTGCCAGCAGGTCCGCACCGGGCTTCGGGACCCAGTACTTC. Its protein is CASRSAPGFGTQYF.

The CDR3 nucleotides read TGTGCCAGCAGCTTAGTGGGCTTGGGGACTGAAGCTTTCTTT. Amino acid sequence: CASSLVGLGTEAFF. The chain employs TRBV7-9 and TRBJ1-1; no definite D call. Trimming left V 1 base short and J 5 bases short, with 11 bases between. Germline values: CDR1 SEHNR, CDR2 FQNEAQ (reference sequence). There are 14 residues in the CDR3.

CDR3 nucleotide sequence: TGCGCCAGCAGCCAAGAAATGACAGGGGGCGGTTTTGGAAACACCATATATTTT. Translated, it gives CASSQEMTGGGFGNTIYF. V is TRBV4-3 and J is TRBJ1-3; 10 bases are a match to TRBD1. The CDR3 is made up of 18 amino acids. Germline V gives CDR1 LGHNA, CDR2 YSLEER. The V segment lost 0 bases and the J segment 3 bases; nucleotides outside the gene matches: 8.

The chain recombines TRBV6-5 with TRBJ2-5; tentative D call: TRBD2 (7 bases). Trimming removed 6 bases at V and 2 bases at J, with 13 bases between. Germline CDR1 and CDR2: MNHEY and SVGAGI. CDR3 length: 14 amino acids. The CDR3 sequence is CASRQRGAQETQYF. DNA for the CDR3: TGTGCCAGCAGACAACGGGGGGCTCAAGAGACCCAGTACTTC.

V is TRBV20-1 and J is TRBJ1-4, with D possibly TRBD1 on 6 matching bases. This CDR3 region has 16 residues. The V and J ends lost 1 base and 8 bases respectively, with 20 bases between them. The germline CDR1 and CDR2 sequences are DFQATT and SNEGSKA (reference sequence). CDR3 nucleotides: TGCAGTGCTAGAGCGCGGACAGAGCCCATCTGGGAAAAACTGTTTTTT. The encoded protein is CSARARTEPIWEKLFF.

With respect to this clonotype: No conserved phenylalanine or tryptophan is present at the end of the CDR3, so a read error is the likely explanation. No DNA is shown, since the ends of the CDR3 on it are uncertain; the CDR3 is the one TCRdb lists. The gene calls are TRBV12-3 or TRBV12-4 and TRBJ2-5; the table's D call, TRBD1, was not checked against the DNA. The CDR3 sequence runs 15 residues, both termini included. The CDR3 is CASSQKDRPIYTFGS.

The sample holds a few counts of this clonotype. Here the CDR3 reads CAISAGTGEMGDNQPQHF. CDR3 DNA: TGTGCCATCAGTGCCGGGACAGGGGAAATGGGAGACAATCAGCCCCAGCATTTT. This rearrangement joins TRBV10-3 to TRBJ1-5, with TRBD1 identical over 10 bases. The ends lost 4 bases at V and 3 bases at J; junction bases unmatched: 12. CDR1 ENHRY and CDR2 SYGVKD come from the germline V gene. The CDR3 has 18 amino acids.

The CDR3 loop reads CASSLGLAGLYNEQFF. The CDR3 bases are TGCGCCAGCAGCTTGGGACTAGCGGGTTTATACAATGAGCAGTTCTTC. This chain joins TRBV5-1 and TRBJ2-1, with 10 bases fitting TRBD2. The CDR3 is 16 residues long. Germline CDR1 and CDR2: SGHRS and YFSETQ. J gave up 4 bases and V 0 bases, and 4 bases lay outside the gene matches. Based on the CDR3 plus reference TRBV5-1 and TRBJ2-1, the full variable domain is KAGVTQTPRYLIKTRGQQVTLSCSPISGHRSVSWYQQTPGQGLQFLFEYFSETQRNKGNFPGRFSGRQFSNSRSEMNVSTLELGDSALYLCASSLGLAGLYNEQFFGPGTRLTVL.

This clonotype was seen a few times. The J gene is TRBJ2-3, the V gene TRBV20-1; 7 bases line up with TRBD1. The CDR3 consists of 15 residues. Germline V gene sequence: CDR1 DFQATT, CDR2 SNEGSKA (reference sequence). With V trimmed by 0 bases and J by 3 bases, 6 bases remained unmatched. The CDR3 loop reads CSAREGAGGTDTQYF. CDR3 bases: TGCAGTGCTAGAGAAGGGGCAGGGGGAACAGATACGCAGTATTTT.